These 5 T cell receptor beta chains share one sample of origin, sequenced in a study of Ad26.COV2.S vaccination and SARS-CoV-2 variants. Sequenced by immunoSEQ multiplex PCR; TCRdb stores in-frame clones only, minus some. Of 350,000 to 500,000 clones detected, approximately 87% appear once; the ten largest clones hold about 3.5%. Treatment meaning: some 20 received Ad26.COV2.S at low or high dose, single or two shots; about 5 received placebo; per-sample allocation not given. Vaccine and placebo recipients were sampled on day 63 after the first injection. Sequencing was performed on peripheral blood, taken in a trial of Ad26.COV2.S vaccine versus placebo. Receptors were obtained from a person between 18 and 65 years old who received the Ad26.COV2.S COVID-19 vaccine or a placebo.

The chain links TRBV19 to TRBJ2-2, with D maybe TRBD2 (6 bases). The germline V gene has CDR1 LNHDA and CDR2 SQIVND (reference sequence). V lost 3 bases and J lost 0, with 8 bases in between. The CDR3 is 15 residues long. Here the CDR3 reads CASSIGTPNTGELFF. CDR3 DNA sequence: TGTGCCAGTAGTATCGGGACTCCGAACACCGGGGAGCTGTTTTTT.

The chain uses TRBV29-1 and TRBJ2-3; TRBD2 is a possible D gene (6 bases). Germline V gives CDR1 SQVTM, CDR2 ANQGSEA. Trimming took 3 bases from V and 3 from J, leaving 10 bases between them. The CDR3 has 13 amino acids. This CDR3 is CSVELGGTDTQYF. CDR3 nucleotides: TGCAGCGTTGAGCTCGGGGGTACAGATACGCAGTATTTT.

The chain couples TRBV19 to TRBJ1-1; 7 bases map to TRBD1. The germline V gene encodes CDR1 LNHDA and CDR2 SQIVND (reference sequence). Trimming cost V 1 base and J 11 bases; bases outside gene matches: 4. The CDR3 has 12 residues. The CDR3 protein is CASSIGQGEAFF. The CDR3 region has the DNA TGTGCCAGTAGTATAGGACAGGGAGAGGCTTTCTTT.

The V gene is TRBV19, the J gene TRBJ1-6; TRBD1 matches 11 bases. The V segment lost 7 bases and the J segment 10 bases; nucleotides outside the gene matches: 9. This CDR3 has 15 residues. Germline V CDR1 and CDR2: LNHDA, SQIVND (reference sequence). CDR3 region: CASIKDRGQGSPLHF. The CDR3 DNA follows: TGTGCCAGTATTAAGGACAGGGGGCAAGGATCACCCCTCCACTTT.

The chain employs TRBV27 and TRBJ2-1; D is unclear. This CDR3 comprises 12 residues. Trimming shortened V by 6 bases and J by 6 bases, and 9 bases separated the two germline ends. The germline gives CDR1 MNHEY, CDR2 SMNVEV (reference sequence). This CDR3 is CASRGWTNEQFF. Here the CDR3 DNA reads TGTGCCAGCAGAGGGTGGACCAATGAGCAGTTCTTC.